Listed here are 6 T cell receptor beta chains from one sample, sequenced in a study of regulatory T cells in long-lasting Graves disease. Time point noted: newly diagnosed GD, antithyroid drugs for less than 3 months. After RNA was extracted from PBMCs, the TCR library was made from it. Construction of TCR beta libraries relied on iRepertoire HTBI primers and on Arm-PCR targeting CDR3 regions. TCRdb processed the multiplex PCR reads anew with MiXCR; each CDR3 protein has one entry. The table shows around 250,000 distinct CDR3 sequences, with 15% to 20% occurring only once. These data were likewise used in another study, on T cells in Graves' hyperthyroidism and ophthalmopathy.

The source material was peripheral blood mononuclear cells (PBMCs), sampled at new diagnosis, from a patient treated with antithyroid drugs. The receptors derive from a woman in her thirties with Graves disease.

This clonotype showed up just a few times. The rearrangement uses TRBV19 and TRBJ1-5; D possibly corresponds to TRBD1 (5 bases). The length of the CDR3 is 16 residues. Germline V gene lookup returns CDR1 LNHDA and CDR2 SQIVND (reference sequence). With 4 bases removed from V and 4 bases from J, the gap between germline ends came to 17 bases. The CDR3 is CASSTLAQGGNQPQHF. CDR3 DNA sequence: TGTGCCAGTAGTACCCTAGCTCAGGGCGGGAATCAGCCCCAGCATTTT.

This chain links TRBV27 with TRBJ2-2; TRBD1 aligns across 8 bases. Germline CDR1 and CDR2: MNHEY and SMNVEV (reference sequence). Trimming removed 8 bases from V and 2 bases from J; junction bases left unmatched: 4. The CDR3 sequence is 14 residues long. This chain's CDR3 is CASGQGINTGELFF. The CDR3 DNA sequence: TGTGCCAGCGGACAGGGTATTAACACCGGGGAGCTGTTTTTT.

Remarks on this clonotype: This is likely an artifact of a read error, given a far larger clone one base away. The chain uses TRBV7-2 and TRBJ2-7, with a tentative D call TRBD2 (5 bases). The CDR3 length is 14 residues. CDR1 SGHTA and CDR2 FQGNSA come from the germline V gene. Trimming left V 5 bases short and J 5 bases short, with 16 bases between. Here the CDR3 DNA reads TGTGCCAGCAGCCAGGTCCAAGACTACGACGAGCAGTACTTC. The encoded protein is CASSQVQDYDEQYF.

The chain joins TRBV6-5 to TRBJ2-7; 7 bases map to TRBD1. Germline V gives CDR1 MNHEY, CDR2 SVGAGI. The CDR3 sequence is 14 residues long. The V and J ends lost 4 bases and 3 bases, in that order; junction bases with no gene match: 6. The CDR3 here is CASSSTGEHYEQYF. In DNA form, the CDR3 reads TGTGCCAGCAGTTCCACAGGGGAACACTACGAGCAGTACTTC.

This clonotype was detected many times. The rearrangement uses TRBV5-1 and TRBJ2-1; D remains unclear. V was clipped by 0 bases and J by 3 bases, with 4 bases between them. From germline, CDR1 is SGHRS and CDR2 YFSETQ. This CDR3 is built from 13 residues. Here the CDR3 DNA reads TGCGCCAGCAGCTTGGCGGTCTACAATGAGCAGTTCTTC. This sequence encodes CASSLAVYNEQFF.

This clonotype has a count of ten or more. This chain uses TRBV11-2 with TRBJ1-2, with D maybe TRBD1 (6 bases). From germline, CDR1 is SGHAT and CDR2 FQNNGV. CDR3 length equals 14 residues. The germline V and J ends were trimmed by 4 bases and 3 bases, with 12 bases remaining between them. CDR3 residues: CASSSPPGDYGYTF. The DNA for the CDR3 is TGTGCCAGCAGCTCGCCCCCAGGGGACTATGGCTACACCTTC.